This T cell receptor beta chain was sequenced during a study of blood T cell repertoires in COVID-19. This CDR3 is 15 amino acids long. The germline gives CDR1 SGHNT, CDR2 YYREEE (reference sequence). V lost 5 bases to trimming and J lost 7 bases; unmatched junction nucleotides: 9. Original methodology: Amplification with reference gene primers provided the estimates of nucleated cell counts. The repertoire was sequenced with immunoSEQ multiplex PCR; TCRdb's copy has only in-frame clones and lacks some. The V and J calls and clone size were taken over from that table, and D and trimming were inferred from the DNA. The sample includes approximately 240,000 clones, about 86% of them seen just once.

The genes are TRBV5-4 and TRBJ1-6, with 7 bases identical to TRBD1. Sequencing was performed on peripheral blood. The receptor was derived from a woman aged 55-70 years with acute or convalescent COVID-19. The CDR3 sequence: CASRAGGQTNSPLHF. The DNA of the CDR3 is TGTGCCAGCAGAGCCGGGGGACAGACAAATTCACCCCTCCACTTT. The entire variable domain, with the rest obtained from reference TRBV5-4 and TRBJ1-6, is as follows: ETGVTQSPTHLIKTRGQQVTLRCSSQSGHNTVSWYQQALGQGPQFIFQYYREEENGRGNFPPRFSGLQFPNYSSELNVNALELDDSALYLCASRAGGQTNSPLHFGNGTRLTVT.